One and the same sample provided the 7 T cell receptor beta chains below, sequenced in a study of ipilimumab plus nivolumab after autologous stem cell transplantation. TCRdb keeps only in-frame clones here, not all; method: immunoSEQ multiplex PCR. The sample yields around 19,000 clones, over 75% seen once. This material consisted of PBMCs, taken in a trial of ipilimumab plus nivolumab as post-transplant consolidation. All receptors derive from a male donor with diffuse large B-cell lymphoma.

This clone has more than one count but fewer than ten. Given the absence of the conserved phenylalanine or tryptophan at the CDR3 end, a read error is likely. No DNA is shown, since the ends of the CDR3 on it are uncertain; the CDR3 is the one TCRdb lists. The chain carries TRBV30 and TRBJ1-1; the table's D call TRBD1 went unverified against the DNA. The CDR3 region is 12 residues in length, termini included. Germline V gives CDR1 GTSNPN, CDR2 SVGIG (reference sequence). CDR3 sequence reads: CAWSVPNNPGTI.

The chain couples TRBV6-5 to TRBJ2-5, with D unresolved. This CDR3 is built from 14 residues. The V end was cut by 0 bases, the J end by 3 bases, with 8 bases between. Germline loops: CDR1 MNHEY, CDR2 SVGAGI. CDR3 in amino acids: CASSYSTAKETQYF. Written as DNA, the CDR3 is TGTGCCAGCAGTTACTCGACTGCCAAAGAGACCCAGTACTTC.

J is TRBJ2-3 and V is TRBV11-1; D not certain. V gave up 6 bases and J gave up 4 bases, with 8 bases separating them. The germline V gene encodes CDR1 SGHAT and CDR2 FQDESV (reference sequence). This CDR3 has 12 residues. The CDR3 loop reads CASRTSADTQYF. The DNA of the CDR3 is TGTGCCAGCAGAACCTCCGCAGATACGCAGTATTTT. Full variable domain (outside the CDR3, taken from reference TRBV11-1 and TRBJ2-3): EAEVAQSPRYKITEKSQAVAFWCDPISGHATLYWYRQILGQGPELLVQFQDESVVDDSQLPKDRFSAERLKGVDSTLKIQPAELGDSAMYLCASRTSADTQYFGPGTRLTVL.

V gene TRBV7-9 combines with J gene TRBJ2-5; D gene ambiguous. Germline CDR1 reads SEHNR; CDR2 reads FQNEAQ (reference sequence). The CDR3 sequence is 14 residues long. Deletions cut 5 bases from V and 2 bases from J, with 12 bases between. The chain's CDR3 is CASSHGRQQETQYF. The CDR3 DNA reads TGTGCCAGCAGCCATGGACGGCAACAAGAGACCCAGTACTTC.

The chain couples TRBV30 to TRBJ1-2; tentatively, D is TRBD1 (5 bases). The germline V gene encodes CDR1 GTSNPN and CDR2 SVGIG (reference sequence). CDR3 size: 15 residues. V was pared by 5 bases and J by 2 bases, with 18 bases between. CDR3 in amino acids: CAWVGEGRENYGYTF. The CDR3, as DNA: TGTGCCTGGGTGGGAGAGGGCAGGGAAAACTATGGCTACACCTTC.

CDR3 protein: CASSLATSGGYNEQFF. The CDR3, as DNA: TGTGCCAGCAGCCTGGCGACTAGCGGGGGGTACAATGAGCAGTTCTTC. The chain joins TRBV11-2 to TRBJ2-1, with 13 bases lining up with TRBD2. Unmatched junction bases numbered 5, after V lost 5 bases and J lost 4 bases. The CDR3 is 16 amino acids. Germline values: CDR1 SGHAT, CDR2 FQNNGV.

The chain carries TRBV18 and TRBJ1-6; D is unclear. V lost 6 bases to trimming and J lost 0 bases, with 6 bases between them. Germline CDR1 reads KGHSH; CDR2 reads LQKENI. CDR3 length: 14 amino acids. CDR3 region: CASSSSSYNSPLHF. The DNA of the CDR3 is TGTGCCAGCTCCTCGAGCTCCTATAATTCACCCCTCCACTTT. Variable domain in full (rest from reference TRBV18 and TRBJ1-6): NAGVMQNPRHLVRRRGQEARLRCSPMKGHSHVYWYRQLPEEGLKFMVYLQKENIIDESGMPKERFSAEFPKEGPSILRIQQVVRGDSAAYFCASSSSSYNSPLHFGNGTRLTVT.